This TCR beta chain was sequenced for a study of identical twins. The CDR3 covers 17 residues. Germline V gives CDR1 SGHVT, CDR2 SQSDAQ. As regards this clonotype: Possible read error: a much larger clone is one base away.

TCRdb itself ran the 5' RACE reads through MiXCR, one entry per CDR3 protein. The table includes 650,000 to 800,000 distinct CDR3 sequences, under 9% detected once. The data also belong to a second study, concerning yellow fever vaccine responses in identical twins.

The receptor's source is a woman aged 18-35 years in good health. V usage is TRBV7-4 and J usage is TRBJ2-6; TRBD1 agrees at 9 bases. The source material was PBMCs. The CDR3: CTSRGPGQGSGANVLTF. Written as DNA, the CDR3 is TGTACCAGCAGAGGTCCGGGACAGGGATCCGGGGCCAACGTCCTGACTTTC.